This T cell receptor beta chain was sequenced for a study of response to subunit inactivated influenza vaccine. MiXCR was run by TCRdb on the RT-PCR reads, yielding one entry per CDR3 protein. The sample gives about 160,000 distinct CDR3 sequences, about a tenth of which show up once; under 15% is in the top ten. General observations from the study: The study's authors posited that every seasonal influenza vaccination enlists few new T cells.

This clonotype was counted between two and nine times. Antigen specificity is unknown. The TCR comes from a man aged 50-59 years who received an inactivated influenza vaccine. The material was non-naive T cells sorted from PBMCs, obtained more than 35 days after vaccination.

In DNA, the CDR3 is TGTGCCATAGAACGGCAGGGCTATGGCTACACCTTC. It codes for CAIERQGYGYTF. The rearrangement uses TRBV10-3 and TRBJ1-2; D is possibly TRBD1 (5 bases). The V gene's germline CDR1 is ENHRY and CDR2 SYGVKD. V gave up 9 bases and J gave up 4 bases, with 12 bases separating them. The CDR3 extends over 12 amino acids.